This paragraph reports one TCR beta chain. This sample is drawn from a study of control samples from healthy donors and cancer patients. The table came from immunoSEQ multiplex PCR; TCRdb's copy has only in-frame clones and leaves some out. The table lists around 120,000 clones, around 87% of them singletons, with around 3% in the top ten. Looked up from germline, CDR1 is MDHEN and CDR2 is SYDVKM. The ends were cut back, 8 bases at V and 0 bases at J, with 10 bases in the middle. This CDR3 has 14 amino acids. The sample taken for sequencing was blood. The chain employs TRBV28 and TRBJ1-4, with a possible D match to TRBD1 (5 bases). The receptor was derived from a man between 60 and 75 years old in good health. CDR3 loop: CASVSTATNEKLFF. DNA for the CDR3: TGTGCCAGCGTCTCGACAGCAACTAATGAAAAACTGTTTTTT.